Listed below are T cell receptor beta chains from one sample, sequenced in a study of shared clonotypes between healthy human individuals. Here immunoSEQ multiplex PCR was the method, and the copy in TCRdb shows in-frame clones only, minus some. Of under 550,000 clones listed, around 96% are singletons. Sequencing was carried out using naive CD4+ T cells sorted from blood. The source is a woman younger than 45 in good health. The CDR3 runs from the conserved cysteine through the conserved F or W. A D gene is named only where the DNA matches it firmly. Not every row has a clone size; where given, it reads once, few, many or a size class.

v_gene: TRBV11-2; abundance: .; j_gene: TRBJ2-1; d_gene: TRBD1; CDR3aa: CASSLQFKRQGYNEQFF; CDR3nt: TGTGCCAGCAGCTTACAATTCAAGCGACAGGGGTACAATGAGCAGTTCTTC
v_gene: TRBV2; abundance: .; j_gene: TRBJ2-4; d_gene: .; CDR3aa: CASNGQAKNIQYF; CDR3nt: TGTGCCAGCAACGGGCAGGCCAAAAACATTCAGTACTTC
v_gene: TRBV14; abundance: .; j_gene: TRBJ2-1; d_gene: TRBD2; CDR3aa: CASSQDPGLAGVSSSYNEQFF; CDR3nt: TGTGCCAGCAGTCAAGACCCGGGACTAGCGGGAGTTAGTTCCTCCTACAATGAGCAGTTCTTC
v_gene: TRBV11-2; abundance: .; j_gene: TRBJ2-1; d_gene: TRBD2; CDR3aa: CASSLFEREGRQFF; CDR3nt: TGTGCCAGCAGCTTATTTGAGCGGGAGGGCAGGCAGTTCTTC
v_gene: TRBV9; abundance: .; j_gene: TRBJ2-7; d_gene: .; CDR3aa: CASSVTSNRYEQYF; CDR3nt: TGTGCCAGCAGCGTGACCTCGAATCGGTACGAGCAGTACTTC
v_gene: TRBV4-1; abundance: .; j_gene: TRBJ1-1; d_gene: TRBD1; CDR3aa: CASSQDGPGTGGPNTEAFF; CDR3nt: TGCGCCAGCAGCCAAGATGGCCCCGGGACAGGCGGCCCGAACACTGAAGCTTTCTTT
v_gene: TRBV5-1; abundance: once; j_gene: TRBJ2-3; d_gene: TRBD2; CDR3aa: CASSYTGTSGSGTDTQYF; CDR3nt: TGCGCCAGCAGCTATACCGGGACTAGCGGGAGTGGCACAGATACGCAGTATTTT
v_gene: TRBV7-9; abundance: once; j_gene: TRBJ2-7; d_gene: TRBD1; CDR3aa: CASSRNKQGLIYEQYF; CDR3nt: TGTGCCAGCAGCCGAAACAAACAGGGGTTAATCTACGAGCAGTACTTC
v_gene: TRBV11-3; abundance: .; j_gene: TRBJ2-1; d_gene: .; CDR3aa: CASSSSRRTIYNEQFF; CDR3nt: TGTGCCAGCAGCTCAAGTCGGCGGACGATCTACAATGAGCAGTTCTTC
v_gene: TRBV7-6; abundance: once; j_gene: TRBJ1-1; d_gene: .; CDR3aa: CASSLELLNTEAFF; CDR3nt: TGTGCCAGCAGCTTAGAACTCCTGAACACTGAAGCTTTCTTT
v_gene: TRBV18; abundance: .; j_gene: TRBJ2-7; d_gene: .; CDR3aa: CASSPSQSFNEQYF; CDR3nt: TGTGCCAGCTCACCGTCACAGAGCTTTAACGAGCAGTACTTC
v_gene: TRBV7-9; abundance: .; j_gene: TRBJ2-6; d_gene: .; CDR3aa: CASSTPDRGGANVLTF; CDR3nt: TGTGCCAGCAGCACCCCTGACCGGGGTGGGGCCAACGTCCTGACTTTC
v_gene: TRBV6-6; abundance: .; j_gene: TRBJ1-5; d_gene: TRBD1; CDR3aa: CASRGTDSMNQPQHF; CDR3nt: TGTGCCAGCAGGGGGACAGACTCAATGAATCAGCCCCAGCATTTT
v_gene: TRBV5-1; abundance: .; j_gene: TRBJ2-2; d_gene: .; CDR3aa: CASSLNTGVGELFF; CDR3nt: TGCGCCAGCAGCTTGAATACGGGGGTCGGGGAGCTGTTTTTT
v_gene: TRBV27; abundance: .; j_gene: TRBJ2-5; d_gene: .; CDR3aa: CATMPWGAKETQYF; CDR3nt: TGTGCCACCATGCCCTGGGGGGCCAAAGAGACCCAGTACTTC
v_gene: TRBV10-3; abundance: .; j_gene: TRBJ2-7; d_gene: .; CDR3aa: CAAAGETHEQYF; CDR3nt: TGTGCCGCCGCAGGGGAGACACACGAGCAGTACTTC
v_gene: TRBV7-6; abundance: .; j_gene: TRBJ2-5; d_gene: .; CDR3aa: CASSRRGLETQYF; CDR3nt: TGTGCCAGCAGTCGTAGGGGTTTGGAGACCCAGTACTTC
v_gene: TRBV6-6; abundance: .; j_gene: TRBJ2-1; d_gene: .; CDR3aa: CASSYRGKGLQEQFF; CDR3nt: TGTGCCAGCAGTTACCGAGGGAAGGGCCTTCAGGAGCAGTTCTTC
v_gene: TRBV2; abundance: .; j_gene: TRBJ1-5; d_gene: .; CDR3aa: CASSEEVASRVPQHF; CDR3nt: TGTGCCAGCAGTGAGGAGGTTGCTTCGCGCGTGCCCCAGCATTTT
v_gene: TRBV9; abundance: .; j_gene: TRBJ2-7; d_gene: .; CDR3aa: CASSRTSSSYEQYF; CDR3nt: TGTGCCAGCAGTCGTACTAGTTCTTCCTACGAGCAGTACTTC
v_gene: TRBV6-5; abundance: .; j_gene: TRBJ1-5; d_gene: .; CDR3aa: CASSGTGRIQPQHF; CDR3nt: TGTGCCAGCAGTGGGACCGGCAGGATTCAGCCCCAGCATTTT
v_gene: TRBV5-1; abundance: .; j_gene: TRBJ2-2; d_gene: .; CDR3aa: CASSWRGPLHLGLTGELFF; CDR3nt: TGCGCCAGCAGCTGGCGGGGTCCGCTTCACTTGGGACTCACCGGGGAGCTGTTTTTT
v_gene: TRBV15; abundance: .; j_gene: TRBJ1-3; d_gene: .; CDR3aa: CATSRDISQGTHTIYF; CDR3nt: TGTGCCACCAGCAGAGATATCAGCCAGGGGACGCACACCATATATTTT
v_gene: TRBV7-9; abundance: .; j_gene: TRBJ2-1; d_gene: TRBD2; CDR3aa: CASSWGLAGVTYNEQFF; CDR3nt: TGTGCCAGCAGCTGGGGACTAGCGGGAGTAACCTACAATGAGCAGTTCTTC
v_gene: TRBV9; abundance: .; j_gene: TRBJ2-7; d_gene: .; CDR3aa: CASSAYRSSYEQYF; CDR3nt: TGTGCCAGCAGCGCCTACAGGAGCTCCTACGAGCAGTACTTC
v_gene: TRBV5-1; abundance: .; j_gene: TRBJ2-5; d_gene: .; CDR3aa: CASSLRLGGETQYF; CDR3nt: TGCGCCAGCAGCTTGAGACTAGGAGGGGAGACCCAGTACTTC
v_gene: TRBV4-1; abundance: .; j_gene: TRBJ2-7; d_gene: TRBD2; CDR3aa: CASSLGRGGPYEQYF; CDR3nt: TGCGCCAGCAGCCTAGGACGGGGGGGCCCCTACGAGCAGTACTTC
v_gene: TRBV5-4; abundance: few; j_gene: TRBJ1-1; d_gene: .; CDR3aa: CASGLGTEAFF; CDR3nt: TGTGCCAGCGGGTTAGGGACTGAAGCTTTCTTT
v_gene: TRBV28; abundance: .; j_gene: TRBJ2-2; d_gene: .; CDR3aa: CASSGLNTGELFF; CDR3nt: TGTGCCAGCAGCGGACTTAACACCGGGGAGCTGTTTTTT
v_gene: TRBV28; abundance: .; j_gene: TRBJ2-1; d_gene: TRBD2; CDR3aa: CASSSWTSGRDNEQFF; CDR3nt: TGTGCCAGCAGTTCATGGACTAGCGGGAGAGACAATGAGCAGTTCTTC
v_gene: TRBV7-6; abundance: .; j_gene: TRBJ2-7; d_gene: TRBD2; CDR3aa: CASSPTSGRPYEQYF; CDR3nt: TGTGCCAGCAGCCCGACTAGCGGGAGACCCTACGAGCAGTACTTC
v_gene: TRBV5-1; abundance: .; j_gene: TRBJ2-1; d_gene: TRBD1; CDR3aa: CASSSTRTGEPYNEQFF; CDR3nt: TGCGCCAGCAGCTCGACCCGGACAGGAGAGCCCTACAATGAGCAGTTCTTC
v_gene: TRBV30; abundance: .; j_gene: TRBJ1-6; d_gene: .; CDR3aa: CAWTGSYNSPLHF; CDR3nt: TGTGCCTGGACAGGGTCCTATAATTCACCCCTCCACTTT
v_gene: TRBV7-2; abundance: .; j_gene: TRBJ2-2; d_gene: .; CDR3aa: CASSPRPVKSGELFF; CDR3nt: TGTGCCAGCAGCCCACGGCCTGTGAAGTCCGGGGAGCTGTTTTTT
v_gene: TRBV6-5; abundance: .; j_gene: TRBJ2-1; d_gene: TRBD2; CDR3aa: CASSYLPSGRSNEQFF; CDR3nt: TGTGCCAGCAGTTACCTCCCTAGCGGGAGATCAAATGAGCAGTTCTTC
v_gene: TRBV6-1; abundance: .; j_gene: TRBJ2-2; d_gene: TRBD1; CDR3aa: CASKEHRGPGELFF; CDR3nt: TGTGCCAGCAAAGAACACAGGGGGCCCGGGGAGCTGTTTTTT
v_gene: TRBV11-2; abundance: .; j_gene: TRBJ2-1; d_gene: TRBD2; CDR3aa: CASSTGLAGGPYNEQFF; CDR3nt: TGTGCCAGCAGCACAGGACTAGCGGGAGGGCCCTACAATGAGCAGTTCTTC
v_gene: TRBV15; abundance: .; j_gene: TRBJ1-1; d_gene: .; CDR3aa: CATSRPLEEEAFF; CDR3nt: TGTGCCACCAGCAGACCCCTAGAGGAAGAAGCTTTCTTT